One and the same sample provided the 24 T cell receptor beta chains below, sequenced in a study of shared clonotypes between healthy human individuals. This table comes from immunoSEQ multiplex PCR, and its TCRdb copy is limited to in-frame clones, with some not included. The sample lists some 2 million clones; about 95% were seen once. CD45RO-negative, CCR7-positively selected cells formed the naive CD8 fraction, excluding terminally differentiated effector memory CD45RA+ cells. The specimen sequenced was naive CD8+ T cells sorted from blood. The receptors originated from a man in his late teens or twenties in good health.

This chain uses TRBV7-9 with TRBJ2-3; maybe TRBD1 (7 bases). V dropped 3 bases and J dropped 7 bases, with 17 bases sitting between them. Looked up from germline, CDR1 is SEHNR and CDR2 is FQNEAQ (reference sequence). CDR3 length: 15 amino acids. DNA for the CDR3: TGTGCCAGCAGCTTGGGACAGTGGGGGGCCTATACGCAGTATTTT. Its translation: CASSLGQWGAYTQYF.

As concerns this clone: The sample holds other DNA sequences that translate to the same CDR3. The rearrangement uses TRBV30 and TRBJ2-3, with D unclear. Per germline, CDR1 GTSNPN and CDR2 SVGIG (reference sequence). Trimming left V 0 bases short and J 6 bases short, with 4 bases between. The CDR3 has 11 residues. The CDR3 spells CAWSVSDTQYF. The CDR3 nucleotides read TGTGCCTGGAGTGTAAGTGATACGCAGTATTTT.

This chain joins TRBV4-1 and TRBJ1-1, with 10 bases matching TRBD1. Germline V gene sequence: CDR1 MGHRA, CDR2 YSYEKL. V was pared by 3 bases and J by 11 bases, with 12 bases of the junction left unmatched. The length of the CDR3 is 15 residues. CDR3 protein: CASSQIGTGDLGAFF. CDR3 DNA sequence: TGCGCCAGCAGCCAGATAGGGACAGGGGACCTTGGCGCTTTCTTT.

This rearrangement joins TRBV29-1 to TRBJ2-7, with D unresolved. The V gene's germline CDR1 is SQVTM and CDR2 ANQGSEA. V dropped 2 bases and J dropped 3 bases, with 14 bases sitting between them. This CDR3 spans 14 amino acids. CDR3: CSVEKSDPYYEQYF. CDR3 nucleotide sequence: TGCAGCGTTGAAAAGAGCGACCCTTACTACGAGCAGTACTTC.

The chain carries TRBV9 and TRBJ1-4; possibly TRBD1 for D (5 bases). Per the germline V gene, CDR1 is SGDLS and CDR2 is YYNGEE. Trimming left V 4 bases short and J 6 bases short, with 16 bases between. The CDR3 has 15 amino acids. Written as DNA, the CDR3 is TGTGCCAGCAGCCTTGCTGGGACCGAGTATGAAAAACTGTTTTTT. Protein product: CASSLAGTEYEKLFF.

This chain connects TRBV4-2 to TRBJ2-1; D gene ambiguous. The CDR3 sequence is 17 residues long. Germline CDR1 LGHNA, CDR2 YNFKEQ. Between the trimmed V and J ends, which lost 0 bases and 2 bases, there was a span of 14 bases. The CDR3 sequence is CASSQEWWATTYNEQFF. Here the CDR3 DNA reads TGTGCCAGCAGCCAAGAGTGGTGGGCTACGACCTACAATGAGCAGTTCTTC.

The sample holds one count of this clone. The V gene is TRBV6-6, the J gene TRBJ1-6, with TRBD1 identical over 9 bases. Germline CDR1 reads MNHNY; CDR2 reads SVGAGI (reference sequence). This CDR3 has 15 residues. Trimming cost V 5 bases and J 4 bases; bases outside gene matches: 3. The CDR3 spells CASSPGTGYNSPLHF. CDR3 nucleotide sequence: TGTGCCAGCAGTCCCGGGACAGGGTATAATTCACCCCTCCACTTT.

V usage is TRBV5-6 and J usage is TRBJ1-2, with 11 bases matching TRBD1. J lost 10 bases, V lost 3 bases, and 8 bases had no gene match. The CDR3 totals 14 residues. Germline V gene sequence: CDR1 SGHDT, CDR2 YYEEEE. The CDR3 sequence is CASSWAGQGVDYTF. CDR3 DNA: TGTGCCAGCAGCTGGGCGGGACAGGGGGTTGACTACACCTTC.

This chain uses TRBV4-1 with TRBJ2-5; D may be TRBD1 (6 bases). The germline gives CDR1 MGHRA, CDR2 YSYEKL. The CDR3 sequence is 14 residues long. V gave up 3 bases and J gave up 5 bases, with 13 bases separating them. CDR3 sequence reads: CASSQDGQRETQYF. CDR3 nucleotides: TGCGCCAGCAGCCAGGATGGACAGCGGGAGACCCAGTACTTC.

A word on this clone: The same CDR3 arises from other DNA sequences in this sample as well. The chain carries TRBV4-1 and TRBJ2-2; TRBD1 matches 10 bases. CDR3 length equals 14 residues. Germline CDR1 MGHRA, CDR2 YSYEKL. The V segment lost 6 bases and the J segment 4 bases; nucleotides outside the gene matches: 2. The chain's CDR3 is CASSDRGRTGELFF. CDR3 bases: TGCGCCAGCAGTGACAGGGGGCGCACCGGGGAGCTGTTTTTT.

This clone showed up just a few times. The chain recombines TRBV5-1 with TRBJ2-3; tentatively, D is TRBD1 or TRBD2 (5 bases each). Trimming took off 2 bases at V and 4 bases at J, with 14 bases between the two ends. CDR1 SGHRS and CDR2 YFSETQ come from the germline V gene. This CDR3 is built from 15 residues. The CDR3 here is CASSLGGTQADTQYF. The CDR3 DNA is TGCGCCAGCAGCTTAGGAGGAACACAGGCAGATACGCAGTATTTT.

In DNA form, the CDR3 reads TGTGCCACCCGCGAACCGGGCGCTGGAAACACCATATATTTT. Amino acid sequence: CATREPGAGNTIYF. The chain combines TRBV19 with TRBJ1-3; no clear D. CDR1 and CDR2 from the germline V gene are LNHDA and SQIVND (reference sequence). CDR3 size: 14 residues. The V and J ends lost 10 bases and 2 bases respectively, with 15 bases between them.

The sample holds one count of this clone. This rearrangement joins TRBV4-1 to TRBJ2-1; 7 bases align to TRBD1. The V and J ends lost 0 bases and 14 bases, in that order; junction bases with no gene match: 19. This CDR3 comprises 17 residues. Germline CDR1 and CDR2: MGHRA and YSYEKL. CDR3 coding DNA: TGCGCCAGCAGCCAAGATAGGGACACACCCGGGACAGAGAAGGAGTTCTTC. Translation gives CASSQDRDTPGTEKEFF.

About this clone: Other nucleotide sequences from this sample produce the same CDR3. The chain carries TRBV9 and TRBJ2-7; no definite D call. The CDR3 contains 13 residues. V lost 0 bases to trimming and J lost 1 base, with 5 bases between them. CDR1 SGDLS and CDR2 YYNGEE come from the germline V gene. CDR3 in amino acids: CASSVGLSYEQYF. The CDR3 DNA is TGTGCCAGCAGCGTAGGACTGTCCTACGAGCAGTACTTC.

This chain joins TRBV5-1 and TRBJ1-1; tentative D call: TRBD1 (5 bases). Looked up from germline, CDR1 is SGHRS and CDR2 is YFSETQ. The CDR3 length is 14 residues. V lost 2 bases and J 2 bases, leaving 10 bases between the germline ends. The CDR3 is CASSFRDFNTEAFF. CDR3 DNA sequence: TGCGCCAGCAGCTTTCGGGACTTTAACACTGAAGCTTTCTTT.

This chain links TRBV19 with TRBJ1-3; TRBD1 matches 7 bases. Trimming at V came to 5 bases and at J to 0 bases, leaving 7 bases not matched to a gene. Germline CDR1 and CDR2: LNHDA and SQIVND (reference sequence). The CDR3 runs to 16 residues. CDR3: CASSHDRESSGNTIYF. The DNA for the CDR3 is TGTGCCAGTAGTCATGACAGGGAAAGCTCTGGAAACACCATATATTTT.

The genes are TRBV5-1 and TRBJ2-5, with D unclear. The CDR3 is made up of 13 amino acids. Between the trimmed V and J ends, which lost 4 bases and 6 bases, there was a span of 13 bases. CDR1 is SGHRS and CDR2 is YFSETQ in the germline V gene. CDR3 bases: TGCGCCAGCAGCATTTACCCCGGGCAGACCCAGTACTTC. Translating gives CASSIYPGQTQYF.

This rearrangement joins TRBV7-9 to TRBJ2-1; D remains unclear. V was pared by 5 bases and J by 5 bases, with 10 bases between. Looked up from germline, CDR1 is SEHNR and CDR2 is FQNEAQ (reference sequence). The CDR3 has 13 residues. DNA for the CDR3: TGTGCCAGCAGCCCTCCCGAGGACAATGAGCAGTTCTTC. Translating gives CASSPPEDNEQFF.

As concerns this clone: An end of the junction differs from the germline gene, which may be a read error. The chain carries TRBV30 and TRBJ1-2, with D unclear. Germline lookup yields CDR1 GTSNPN and CDR2 SVGIG (reference sequence). The CDR3 is 10 amino acids. CDR3 bases: TGCGTATTGATGAGGGATGGCTACACCTTC. It specifies CVLMRDGYTF.

The V call is TRBV19, the J call TRBJ1-5; D remains ambiguous. The V gene lost 7 bases and the J gene lost 1 base, with 14 bases spanning the gap. This CDR3 has 15 amino acids. Germline V CDR1 and CDR2: LNHDA, SQIVND (reference sequence). For the CDR3, the DNA is TGTGCCAGTAAATGGGGAACGGAGAGCAATCAGCCCCAGCATTTT. Encoded protein: CASKWGTESNQPQHF.

The rearrangement joins TRBV29-1 to TRBJ2-5; the D is unclear. Germline V CDR1 and CDR2: SQVTM, ANQGSEA. The V end lost 6 bases, the J end lost 5 bases, and 7 bases lay between the germline ends. The CDR3 totals 10 residues. The CDR3 DNA follows: TGCAGCGTCTTTTACGAGACCCAGTACTTC. The encoded protein is CSVFYETQYF. Variable domain in full (rest from reference TRBV29-1 and TRBJ2-5): SAVISQKPSRDICQRGTSLTIQCQVDSQVTMMFWYRQQPGQSLTLIATANQGSEATYESGFVIDKFPISRPNLTFSTLTVSNMSPEDSSIYLCSVFYETQYFGPGTRLLVL.

The rearrangement joins TRBV4-1 to TRBJ1-2; no reliable D call. The CDR3 covers 16 residues. The germline gives CDR1 MGHRA, CDR2 YSYEKL. V shed 0 bases and J shed 4 bases, with 15 bases lying between them. The CDR3 DNA reads as TGCGCCAGCAGCCAAGATCCCGACCTCGTCTCCTATGGCTACACCTTC. Translation: CASSQDPDLVSYGYTF.

This clone was seen just once. The chain is built from TRBV6-5 and TRBJ1-2, with unresolved D. V was shortened by 3 bases and J by 0 bases, with 11 bases between the two germline ends. This CDR3 contains 15 residues. CDR1 and CDR2 from the germline V gene are MNHEY and SVGAGI. The CDR3 coding sequence is TGTGCCAGCAGTTATGGAACAGACCCTAACTATGGCTACACCTTC. Translation: CASSYGTDPNYGYTF.

A word on this clone: The same CDR3 is also encoded by other DNA sequences in this sample. The rearrangement uses TRBV4-3 and TRBJ2-5; 10 bases align to TRBD1. This CDR3 contains 15 residues. Germline CDR1 and CDR2: LGHNA and YSLEER. The junction had 6 bases not matched to a gene; V was cut back by 3 bases and J by 5 bases. The CDR3: CASSQGTGVRETQYF. The CDR3 DNA sequence: TGCGCCAGCAGCCAGGGGACAGGGGTCCGGGAGACCCAGTACTTC.